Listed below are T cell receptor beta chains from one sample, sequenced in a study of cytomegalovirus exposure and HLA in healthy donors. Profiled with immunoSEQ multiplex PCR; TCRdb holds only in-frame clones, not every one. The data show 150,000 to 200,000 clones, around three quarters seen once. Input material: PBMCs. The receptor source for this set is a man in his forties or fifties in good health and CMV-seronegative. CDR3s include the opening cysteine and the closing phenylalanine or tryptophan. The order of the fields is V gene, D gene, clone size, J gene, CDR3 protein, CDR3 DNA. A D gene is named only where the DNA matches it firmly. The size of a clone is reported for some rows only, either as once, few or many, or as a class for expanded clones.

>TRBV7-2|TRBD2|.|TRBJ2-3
CASTKETGLGTDTQYF
TGTGCCAGCACCAAGGAGACGGGACTAGGCACAGATACGCAGTATTTT
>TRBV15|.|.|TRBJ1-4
CATSLGGQGREKLFF
TGTGCCACCAGCCTAGGAGGGCAGGGTCGGGAAAAACTGTTTTTT
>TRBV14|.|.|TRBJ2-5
CASSQDLVAQETQYF
TGTGCCAGCAGCCAAGATTTGGTAGCTCAAGAGACCCAGTACTTC
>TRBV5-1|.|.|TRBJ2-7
CASSFRGDRSYEQYF
TGCGCCAGCAGCTTCAGGGGTGATAGGTCCTACGAGCAGTACTTC
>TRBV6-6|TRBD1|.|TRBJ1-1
CASTWTGIMNTEAFF
TGTGCCAGCACTTGGACAGGGATCATGAACACTGAAGCTTTCTTT
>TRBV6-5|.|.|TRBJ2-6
CASSSANGANVLTF
TGTGCCAGCAGCTCTGCTAACGGGGCCAACGTCCTGACTTTC
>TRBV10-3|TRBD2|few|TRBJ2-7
CAISESASGGRIYEQYF
TGTGCCATCAGTGAGTCGGCTAGCGGGGGTAGGATTTACGAGCAGTACTTC
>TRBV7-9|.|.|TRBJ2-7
CSSSSIDRGEQYF
TGTTCCAGCAGCTCAATCGACCGAGGGGAGCAGTACTTC
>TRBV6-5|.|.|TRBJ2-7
CASSYSGGANEQYF
TGTGCCAGCAGTTACTCCGGAGGGGCGAATGAGCAGTACTTC
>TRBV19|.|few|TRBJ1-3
CASGAQGNTIYF
TGTGCCAGTGGTGCCCAGGGAAACACCATATATTTT